This TCR beta chain is drawn from a study of T cell changes during pregnancy in multiple sclerosis. Only in-frame clones appear in the TCRdb table, and some are missing; sequencing was by immunoSEQ multiplex PCR. The sample carries about 130,000 clones, 96% recorded once. CDR1 SEHNR and CDR2 FQNEAQ come from the germline V gene (reference sequence). This CDR3 contains 14 residues. Between the trimmed V and J ends, which lost 2 bases and 5 bases, there was a span of 10 bases. The chain links TRBV7-9 to TRBJ2-1, with a weak D call TRBD2 (6 bases). The specimen was peripheral blood, collected after pregnancy. The sequence came from a female donor with multiple sclerosis, enrolled in a pregnancy study. The CDR3 is CASSLSTGDNEQFF. The CDR3 DNA is TGTGCCAGCAGCTTATCGACGGGAGACAATGAGCAGTTCTTC. The whole variable domain, filled in from reference TRBV7-9 and TRBJ2-1, reads DTGVSQNPRHKITKRGQNVTFRCDPISEHNRLYWYRQTLGQGPEFLTYFQNEAQLEKSRLLSDRFSAERPKGSFSTLEIQRTEQGDSAMYLCASSLSTGDNEQFFGPGTRLTVL.